The sequence of this T cell receptor beta chain was determined in a study of neurological immune-mediated disorders. Study outcomes and limitations: Among expanded clones, no CDR3 amino acid sequences were shared across subjects, a pattern suggesting private repertoires in all groups. HTLV-1-associated myelopathy ranked highest for TCR clonal expansion and multiple sclerosis lowest, beneath healthy controls.

This CDR3 spans 16 amino acids. Germline CDR1 and CDR2: DFQATT and SNEGSKA (reference sequence). The V segment lost 2 bases and the J segment 3 bases; nucleotides outside the gene matches: 12. Unsorted libraries were derived from 2 million PBMCs stored at -80 C. This clonotype has ten or more counts. The antigen is not known. TCRdb reprocessed the 5' RACE reads via MiXCR and lists one record per CDR3 protein. The table lists roughly 59,000 distinct CDR3 sequences, around 5.1% of them singletons, with 5.6% in the top ten. The chain has TRBV20-1 and TRBJ1-2; TRBD1 agrees at 7 bases. Sequencing used PBMCs. The clonotype was recovered from a human donor with multiple sclerosis. The donor label of this sample is uncertain. The CDR3 DNA reads as TGCAGTGCTAGATCGGTGAATAGACAGGGTTACTATGGCTACACCTTC. It specifies CSARSVNRQGYYGYTF.